This T cell receptor (beta chain) was sequenced for a study of shared clonotypes between healthy human individuals (dated by TCRdb to 2020 to 2022). About the investigation overall: A couple of women and a few men aged 18 to 49 years were included in the cohort. For each donor, CD4 naive and CD4 memory were each run on three plates, CD8 naive on two plates, and CD8 memory on one plate. To estimate repertoire size and how much clonotype sharing occurs between individuals, the study deeply sequenced the blood TCR repertoires of roughly 5 healthy adults. Different laboratories and diverse techniques were used to prepare libraries and sequence TCR repertoires, to increase sequencing depth and limit assay-specific biases. Between about 0.85 and 9.5 billion PBMCs per donor were obtained by leukapheresis. Overall study results and their limits: Higher generation probabilities were observed for clonotypes shared by all four sorted-subset donors than for non-shared clonotypes. About 4.5% of naive CD4, 3.5% of naive CD8, roughly 2.5% of memory CD4, and approximately 0.39% of memory CD8 clonotypes were shared across several donors. Rarefaction of sorted-subset datasets indicated incomplete sequencing despite the large sequencing depth. Pairwise subsampling indicated that sequencing depth was expected to affect the degree of clonotype sharing among donors. Because the study included a small number of donors, the genetic and exposure-history diversity represented was limited. Estimated clonotype richness was generally larger for naive than for memory subsets. Only blood was sampled, and tissue TCR repertoires likely differ from those in blood.

Per the germline V gene, SGHTA is the CDR1 and FQGNSA is the CDR2. V and J are trimmed by 1 base and 5 bases, and the gene matches miss 3 bases of the junction. Reading from cysteine to phenylalanine, the CDR3 counts 15 amino acids. The sequence is cut down to CDR3 DNA, 45 bases in frame from base 1. Using the deep immunoSEQ assay, TCR CDR3 regions were amplified from genomic DNA by multiplex PCR. Extracted genomic DNA from each cell subset was spread evenly across all wells of several immunoSEQ 96-well plates, with each plate serving as a replicate. For sorted subsets, approximately 200 ng of genomic DNA, equivalent to 25,000 to 35,000 T cell genomes, went into each replicate PCR. Purified libraries were measured with a Qubit 3.0 fluorometer, size-checked on a Bioanalyzer 2100, and measured again with the KAPA Library Quantification kit. Every immunoSEQ 96-well plate was sequenced on a dedicated single-read 150-cycle Illumina NextSeq 550 flow cell. In the original analysis: Because the immunoSEQ output included only junctional sequences and no quality scores, the filtering could not be the same as the filtering used for full-length reads. To assign V/J genes and CDR3, sequences were annotated using PyIR, a Python wrapper for IgBLAST v1.9, with IMGT germline references. Reads with weak V/J assignments (E-value above 1e-6), missing CDR3, stop codons, out-of-frame junctions, or ambiguous translated residues were removed. A V3J clonotype was defined by an identical inferred V gene, J gene, and CDR3 amino acid sequence. Percentage overlap between repertoires was calculated by dividing the number of shared unique clonotypes by the size of the smaller repertoire. Repertoire richness was assessed with RTK rarefaction, the Chao1 estimator, and Recon v2.1 estimates of unobserved clonotypes. OLGA was used to compute generation probabilities for all TCRbeta clonotypes that the gDNA method yielded from a few donors. TCRdb limited this immuneACCESS table to in-frame rearrangements with V and J called. A share of clones is missing; checked studies link under half to unresolved V genes, and the rest is unexplained. V, J and clone size reflect that table, while D and trimming were determined from the DNA. The sample table contains under 1,900,000 clones; only one count was recorded for approximately 98.5% of them. Roughly 0.36% of the sample goes to the ten largest clones.

In regard to this clone: Its antigen is currently not known. No base-level quality is on record; no much larger clone is a single base apart.

The donors were healthy, HIV-negative adults who had no recently reported acute infections or vaccinations. Only Caucasian adults living in Nashville, Tennessee, USA were represented among the donors. CD4+ T cells were enriched by magnetic negative selection, after which naive cells were positively selected on CD45RA and the negative fraction was taken as the memory subset. Blood was obtained by leukapheresis, after which PBMCs were separated by Ficoll-Histopaque density gradient centrifugation and cryopreserved in liquid nitrogen vapor phase. Analytical flow cytometry was used to check the purity and quantity of every magnetically sorted T cell population. Genomic DNA was isolated from each sorted fraction and quantified by UV absorbance on a Nanodrop 2000c.

This sequence was found in a man in his thirties or forties in good health. The chain is encoded by TRBV7-2 joined to TRBJ1-5, with 9 bases in between that match TRBD1. Sequencing was carried out using naive CD4+ T cells sorted from blood. The cell subset or site label of this sample denotes: CD45RA+ positively selected. The nucleotide sequence reads as follows: TGTGCCAGCAGCTTAGAACAGGGGGCCTATCAGCCCCAGCATTTT. Its protein reads: CASSLEQGAYQPQHF. Full variable domain (CDR3 extended with the reference TRBV7-2 and TRBJ1-5 proteins): GAGVSQSPSNKVTEKGKDVELRCDPISGHTALYWYRQSLGQGLEFLIYFQGNSAPDKSGLPSDRFSAERTGGSVSTLTIQRTQQEDSAVYLCASSLEQGAYQPQHFGDGTRLSIL.